This T cell receptor beta chain was retrieved from a study of T cells in Graves' hyperthyroidism and ophthalmopathy (dated by TCRdb to about 2019). For the study in its entirety: Peripheral blood was sampled at the time of initial diagnosis, prior to any treatment. The 75 to 100 discovery patients were randomly divided into training and test sets at a 7:3 ratio. A discovery cohort of approximately 100 patients, approximately 45 with Graves' ophthalmopathy and approximately 60 with stable Graves' hyperthyroidism, was used to find distinguishing TCR V-J signatures. Following sampling, methimazole starting at 30 mg daily was given to hyperthyroidism patients, and high-dose intravenous methylprednisolone was given to ophthalmopathy patients. In addition, the study compared T-cell repertoires in thyroid tissue and in blood from six Graves' hyperthyroidism patients. According to the paper, TCR Vbeta CDR3 sequencing was carried out on approximately 140 peripheral blood samples, which came from around 43 ophthalmopathy, under 85 hyperthyroidism and some 17 progressor patients. An independent validation cohort of under 20 hyperthyroidism patients and about 15 patients who later progressed to ophthalmopathy tested prospective prediction of ophthalmopathy. Summary of the overall study and its limitations: No statistical method was used to set the sample size in advance, and investigators knew the group allocation. Blood samples also contained most of the expanded thyroid clonotypes (frequency above 0.001), which suggests that blood repertoires may reflect thyroid immune responses. In validation, progression to ophthalmopathy was predicted by the model with 70.59% sensitivity and approximately 78% specificity, a median of approximately 6.5 months before onset. Ophthalmopathy was separated from stable hyperthyroidism by a 13 V-J signature model, with around 90% sensitivity and 81% to 82% specificity obtained in cross-validation and 80%/75% obtained in testing.

Ophthalmopathy patients had moderately to severely active disease, with a Clinical Activity Score of 3 or more, a NOSPECS grade of 4 or more, and a disease duration of less than 3 months. Patients with uncontrolled infections, other autoimmune diseases, pregnancy or lactation were excluded. Clinical symptoms, serum thyroxine and TRAb, thyroid ultrasound, and orbital computed tomography formed the basis for the diagnoses. PBMCs were isolated from 10 ml of fresh peripheral blood by Ficoll-Paque density gradient centrifugation. Total RNA was extracted with Trizol reagent, and quality was checked on an Agilent 2100 Bioanalyzer. As regards this clonotype: Its antigen remains unidentified. No clone much larger than this one lies a single base away; base qualities are absent.

TCR beta CDR3 regions were amplified from RNA transcripts. A first-round RT-PCR of the TCR CDR3 used the HTBI primer set with the Qiagen OneStep RT-PCR kit. The libraries were constructed in a second round of multiplex PCR and then size-selected and purified. Sequencing of the libraries was done on an Illumina HiSeq2000 using paired-end 100 bp reads. The authors processed their data as follows. SOAPnuke was used to process the raw data, removing reads that contained adapters or uncalled bases, had a mean Phred below 15, or lacked an exact match to the constant primer or identifier. High-quality paired reads were merged with COPE v1.2.5, and unique nucleotide sequences were defined as clonotypes. Clonotypes were aligned to IMGT TRBV, TRBD and TRBJ reference segments using MiTCR v1.1. The analysis was restricted to V-J combinations with a frequency above 0.0001, which together covered 98% to 99.2% of the repertoires. The TCS score was defined as F50 (clonal expansion) divided by E x V (chaos), with BLOSUM62-based TCRdist calculated between CDR3 peptides within each V-J. Welch's t-statistics and random forest reduced roughly 540 V-J features to under 15, which were used in a naive Bayes classifier (R e1071). TCRdb cleaned the public reads at Q25 with fastp, built clones with MiXCR and kept in-frame beta chains. Under each unique CDR3 protein, matching rows form one entry showing the most common genes and DNA. Clone size and V and J calls follow TCRdb, not the original study. A total of 450,000 to 650,000 distinct CDR3 sequences appear in this sample, approximately 17% of them only once. The ten largest clones take up under 20% of the sample.

Including cysteine and phenylalanine, the CDR3 has 18 amino acids. Of the read, only the CDR3 DNA is kept; its 54 bases are in frame from base 1. Trimming removed 4 bases from V and 4 bases from J; the gene matches leave 16 bases unexplained. The germline V gene specifies LGHNA as CDR1 and YNFKEQ as CDR2. The sample comprised blood. This TCR derives from a young woman with Graves' ophthalmopathy. The chain is made from TRBV4-2 and TRBJ2-3, and 8 junction bases match TRBD2. The DNA is as follows: TGTGCCAGCAGCCCCAGCCTTAGCGGGGTCCTTGGCGCAGATACGCAGTATTTT. Its translation is CASSPSLSGVLGADTQYF.